This T cell receptor beta chain was sequenced for a study of T cells in Graves' hyperthyroidism and ophthalmopathy. Looking at the study overall: Specimen type is peripheral blood, collected at initial diagnosis prior to any treatment.

RNA transcripts gave rise to amplified TCR beta CDR3 regions. The HTBI primer set drove a first-round RT-PCR of the TCR CDR3. A single record per CDR3 protein comes from TCRdb applying MiXCR to the multiplex PCR reads. The sample shows 450,000 to 550,000 distinct CDR3 sequences, less than 25% of them seen only once. Patients with uncontrolled infections, other autoimmune diseases, pregnancy or lactation were excluded. The sample holds a few counts of this clonotype. Its antigen is unknown. The study's findings and limits: From stable hyperthyroidism, ophthalmopathy was set apart by a 13 V-J model.

The V gene's germline CDR1 is LGHNA and CDR2 YNFKEQ. This CDR3 comprises 18 residues. Trimming cost V 0 bases and J 2 bases, with 20 bases left between them. This sequence originates from a woman aged 25 to 39 with Graves' ophthalmopathy. The specimen was blood. The chain combines TRBV4-2 with TRBJ2-7, with no clear D. CDR3 region: CASSQDIFVNTYTYEQYF. CDR3 coding DNA: TGTGCCAGCAGCCAAGATATTTTCGTCAATACCTATACCTACGAGCAGTACTTC.